The 32 T cell receptor beta chains below all came from one sample that was sequenced in a study of T cell responses to AZD1222 COVID-19 vaccine. Profiled with immunoSEQ multiplex PCR; TCRdb holds only in-frame clones, not every one. The sample lists over 120,000 clones; over 85% were seen once. This sample comprised peripheral blood, obtained on day 0 of AZD1222 vaccination. The receptors derive from an adult in good health.

This rearrangement joins TRBV3-1 (or the pseudogene TRBV3-2) to TRBJ2-1, with TRBD2 identical over 8 bases. This CDR3 is 18 amino acids long. With 3 bases clipped from V and 5 bases from J, the junction kept 15 bases outside the gene matches. Germline assignment: CDR1 LGHDT and CDR2 YNNKEL (reference sequence). In nucleotides, the CDR3 is TGTGCCAGCAGCCAGGTTCTCAAGCGGGCGGGAGGCAACAATGAGCAGTTCTTC. Residues: CASSQVLKRAGGNNEQFF.

The V call is TRBV28, the J call TRBJ2-3; D might be TRBD1 (5 bases). V lost 5 bases and J 6 bases, leaving 15 bases between the germline ends. This CDR3 is 14 amino acids long. Germline V CDR1 and CDR2: MDHEN, SYDVKM. In DNA form, the CDR3 reads TGTGCCAGCAGTACTTCAGGGTTCCGGGATACGCAGTATTTT. It specifies CASSTSGFRDTQYF.

This chain connects TRBV7-9 to TRBJ1-6; D is unresolved. Trimming removed 4 bases from V and 7 bases from J, with 8 bases in between. Germline V gene lookup returns CDR1 SEHNR and CDR2 FQNEAQ (reference sequence). The length of the CDR3 is 13 residues. The CDR3 region is CASSYNPNSPLHF. The CDR3 region has the DNA TGTGCCAGCAGCTATAACCCGAATTCACCCCTCCACTTT. Complete variable domain (other parts from reference TRBV7-9 and TRBJ1-6): DTGVSQNPRHKITKRGQNVTFRCDPISEHNRLYWYRQTLGQGPEFLTYFQNEAQLEKSRLLSDRFSAERPKGSFSTLEIQRTEQGDSAMYLCASSYNPNSPLHFGNGTRLTVT.

The rearrangement links TRBV19 to TRBJ1-3; D gene ambiguous. CDR1 is LNHDA and CDR2 is SQIVND in the germline V gene (reference sequence). Trimming left V 1 base short and J 0 bases short, with 13 bases between. The CDR3 is 17 residues long. CDR3 protein: CASSIGRQPISGNTIYF. For the CDR3, the DNA is TGTGCCAGTAGTATAGGTCGGCAGCCTATCTCTGGAAACACCATATATTTT.

This rearrangement joins TRBV3-1 (or the pseudogene TRBV3-2) to TRBJ1-1; the D gene is possibly TRBD1 (6 bases). CDR1 LGHDT and CDR2 YNNKEL come from the germline V gene (reference sequence). V gave up 2 bases and J gave up 0 bases, with 16 bases separating them. This CDR3 is built from 17 residues. The DNA of the CDR3 is TGTGCCAGCAGCCAAAAGGGGGGCGCGGTGATGAACACTGAAGCTTTCTTT. This encodes CASSQKGGAVMNTEAFF.

This clone was observed once. The chain joins TRBV30 to TRBJ2-1, with D possibly being TRBD1 or TRBD2 (5 bases each). Germline CDR1 reads GTSNPN; CDR2 reads SVGIG (reference sequence). Trimming left V 5 bases short and J 4 bases short, with 6 bases between. The CDR3 has 11 residues. The CDR3 nucleotides read TGTGCCTGGGGGGGATACAATGAGCAGTTCTTC. As protein: CAWGGYNEQFF.

V usage is TRBV6-5 and J usage is TRBJ1-1; a weak D match, TRBD1 (5 bases). This CDR3 comprises 15 residues. V lost 6 bases to trimming and J lost 3 bases, with 17 bases between them. Germline values: CDR1 MNHEY, CDR2 SVGAGI. Here the CDR3 DNA reads TGTGCCAGCAGCCGTGGACGGCGGGGGGACACTGAAGCTTTCTTT. This gives the protein CASSRGRRGDTEAFF.

This sequence joins TRBV15 and TRBJ2-2; a possible D gene is TRBD2 (6 bases). CDR1 is LNHNV and CDR2 is YYDKDF in the germline V gene (reference sequence). This CDR3 has 15 residues. Trimming took off 2 bases at V and 5 bases at J, with 12 bases between the two ends. DNA of the CDR3: TGTGCCACCAGCAGAATGGGGGACTTGACCGGGGAGCTGTTTTTT. Translated: CATSRMGDLTGELFF.

This sequence joins TRBV7-9 and TRBJ1-1, with D perhaps TRBD1 (5 bases). Germline CDR1 and CDR2: SEHNR and FQNEAQ (reference sequence). The V gene lost 5 bases and the J gene lost 3 bases, with 16 bases spanning the gap. The CDR3 loop spans 15 amino acids. The DNA of the CDR3 is TGTGCCAGCAGCCCCACGCCCGGCAGGGACACTGAAGCTTTCTTT. Translated: CASSPTPGRDTEAFF. Complete variable domain (other parts from reference TRBV7-9 and TRBJ1-1): DTGVSQNPRHKITKRGQNVTFRCDPISEHNRLYWYRQTLGQGPEFLTYFQNEAQLEKSRLLSDRFSAERPKGSFSTLEIQRTEQGDSAMYLCASSPTPGRDTEAFFGQGTRLTVV.

The chain's CDR3 is CASSSTGYNEQFF. The CDR3 bases are TGCGCCAGCAGCTCGACCGGCTACAATGAGCAGTTCTTC. J is TRBJ2-1 and V is TRBV5-1; D is ambiguous. The CDR3 loop spans 13 amino acids. V lost 3 bases and J lost 3, with 7 bases in between. The V gene's germline CDR1 is SGHRS and CDR2 YFSETQ.

The V gene is TRBV27, the J gene TRBJ1-6, with D possibly being TRBD1 (6 bases). Germline V gene data show CDR1 as MNHEY and CDR2 as SMNVEV (reference sequence). V dropped 6 bases and J dropped 2 bases, with 11 bases sitting between them. The CDR3 is 15 residues long. Here the CDR3 reads CASRQGKTYNSPLHF. Written as DNA, the CDR3 is TGTGCCAGCAGGCAGGGGAAAACCTATAATTCACCCCTCCACTTT.

The rearrangement joins TRBV5-1 to TRBJ2-7; TRBD2 might be the D (5 bases). The CDR3 is 14 amino acids. The germline V and J ends were trimmed by 4 bases and 5 bases, with 16 bases remaining between them. Per germline, CDR1 SGHRS and CDR2 YFSETQ. The CDR3 protein is CASSLTPWENEQYF. Here the CDR3 DNA reads TGCGCCAGCAGCCTAACCCCTTGGGAGAACGAGCAGTACTTC.

The V call is TRBV5-4, the J call TRBJ2-3, with TRBD2 identical over 9 bases. Per the germline V gene, CDR1 is SGHNT and CDR2 is YYREEE (reference sequence). The CDR3 has 13 amino acids. The CDR3 DNA follows: TGTGCAGCTTCCCTAGCGGGAACAGATACGCAGTATTTT. Its translation: CAASLAGTDTQYF.

The rearrangement uses TRBV5-1 and TRBJ2-5; 8 nucleotides line up with TRBD1. The CDR3 length is 14 residues. J gave up 2 bases and V 2 bases, and 2 bases lay outside the gene matches. The germline gives CDR1 SGHRS, CDR2 YFSETQ. CDR3 protein: CASSFNRGQETQYF. The CDR3, as DNA: TGCGCCAGCAGCTTTAACAGGGGGCAAGAGACCCAGTACTTC.

V is TRBV2 and J is TRBJ2-3, with 9 bases identical to TRBD2. The CDR3 runs to 14 residues. The trim removed 8 bases at V and 2 bases at J, leaving 5 bases unmatched. In germline, CDR1 is SNHLY, CDR2 FYNNEI. The CDR3 DNA is TGTGCCAGCGGGCGACTAGCGGACACAGATACGCAGTATTTT. Translation: CASGRLADTDTQYF.

This sequence joins TRBV5-6 and TRBJ2-3; 9 bases are shared with TRBD1. This CDR3 has 15 residues. V was clipped by 4 bases and J by 2 bases; unmatched bases: 5. Germline V gene data show CDR1 as SGHDT and CDR2 as YYEEEE. The CDR3 DNA follows: TGTGCCAGCAGCGGGACAGGGATATACACAGATACGCAGTATTTT. Translation gives CASSGTGIYTDTQYF.

The rearrangement uses TRBV29-1 and TRBJ2-1; no reliable D call. The CDR3 runs to 13 residues. V lost 3 bases, J lost 7 bases, and 13 bases lay in between. Germline values: CDR1 SQVTM, CDR2 ANQGSEA. CDR3 region: CSVDSPSMNEQFF. The CDR3 nucleotides are TGCAGCGTTGATTCTCCTTCCATGAATGAGCAGTTCTTC.

As for this clone: In the same sample, other DNA sequences code for this CDR3. V is TRBV11-3 and J is TRBJ2-3, with D perhaps TRBD1 (6 bases). Trimming took off 2 bases at V and 3 bases at J, with 6 bases between the two ends. The CDR3 sequence is 13 residues long. CDR1 SGHNT and CDR2 YENEEA come from the germline V gene. The CDR3 DNA reads TGTGCCAGCAGCTTAAGGGGGACAGATACGCAGTATTTT. It encodes CASSLRGTDTQYF.

The chain combines TRBV6-5 with TRBJ1-4; 10 bases line up with TRBD1. Germline-derived CDR1 and CDR2 are MNHEY and SVGAGI. The V segment lost 0 bases and the J segment 8 bases; nucleotides outside the gene matches: 6. The CDR3 runs to 16 residues. The CDR3 loop is CASSYSPGQGIEKLFF. The CDR3 DNA is TGTGCCAGCAGTTACTCCCCGGGACAGGGGATAGAAAAACTGTTTTTT.

This clone showed up just once. V is TRBV2 and J is TRBJ1-2; D possibly corresponds to TRBD1 (6 bases). V dropped 9 bases and J dropped 2 bases, with 16 bases sitting between them. The CDR3 spans 14 residues. In germline, CDR1 is SNHLY, CDR2 FYNNEI. The CDR3 nucleotides read TGTGCCAGTCCGATTTCACAGGGAAACTATGGCTACACCTTC. Amino acids: CASPISQGNYGYTF.

The V gene is TRBV30, the J gene TRBJ1-1, with 7 bases aligning to TRBD1. With 4 bases clipped from V and 3 bases from J, the junction kept 5 bases outside the gene matches. The germline gives CDR1 GTSNPN, CDR2 SVGIG (reference sequence). This CDR3 comprises 13 residues. The CDR3 DNA reads TGTGCCTGGAACCTGGGACAGCACACTGAAGCTTTCTTT. This codes for CAWNLGQHTEAFF.

The CDR3 here is CASSEGAGVAHEQYF. CDR3 nucleotides: TGTGCCAGCAGCGAGGGAGCGGGAGTAGCCCACGAGCAGTACTTC. V and J are TRBV7-9 and TRBJ2-7; TRBD2 aligns across 8 bases. The CDR3 has 15 amino acids. V trimming: 5 bases; J trimming: 5 bases; junction bases outside the gene matches: 11. Germline assignment: CDR1 SEHNR and CDR2 FQNEAQ (reference sequence).

This sequence joins TRBV13 and TRBJ2-1, with a weak D call TRBD2 (6 bases). Germline V lookup: CDR1 PRHDT, CDR2 FYEKMQ (reference sequence). CDR3 length: 15 amino acids. Trimming removed 0 bases from V and 4 bases from J, with 10 bases in between. The CDR3 sequence: CASSLGLAEYNEQFF. CDR3 sequence (DNA): TGTGCCAGCAGCTTAGGATTAGCGGAATACAATGAGCAGTTCTTC.

This chain links TRBV4-2 with TRBJ1-1, with a tentative D call TRBD1 (6 bases). Germline CDR1 reads LGHNA; CDR2 reads YNFKEQ. CDR3 length: 14 amino acids. V gave up 7 bases and J gave up 1 base, with 13 bases separating them. The CDR3 DNA is TGTGCCAGCAAGACCCGACAGGCGAACACTGAAGCTTTCTTT. Its protein is CASKTRQANTEAFF.

The chain couples TRBV28 to TRBJ2-7; D remains unclear. The germline V gene encodes CDR1 MDHEN and CDR2 SYDVKM. This CDR3 contains 13 residues. Trimming took off 2 bases at V and 3 bases at J, with 8 bases between the two ends. CDR3 sequence (DNA): TGTGCCAGCAGTTTAGGGAACAGCTACGAGCAGTACTTC. As protein: CASSLGNSYEQYF.

The rearrangement uses TRBV7-2 and TRBJ2-3; D is ambiguous. V lost 2 bases to trimming and J lost 3 bases, with 6 bases between them. This CDR3 comprises 13 residues. From germline, CDR1 is SGHTA and CDR2 FQGNSA. As DNA, the CDR3 is TGTGCCAGCAGCTTAACTATTACAGATACGCAGTATTTT. It encodes CASSLTITDTQYF.

The V and J genes are TRBV7-9 and TRBJ2-7; TRBD2 aligns across 8 bases. The V and J ends lost 4 bases and 5 bases, in that order; junction bases with no gene match: 13. This CDR3 contains 16 residues. Germline-derived CDR1 and CDR2 are SEHNR and FQNEAQ (reference sequence). The CDR3 DNA is TGTGCCAGCAGCTCCTTAGCCTGGCTAGCGGGTGACGAGCAGTACTTC. Translation: CASSSLAWLAGDEQYF.

This chain joins TRBV7-9 and TRBJ1-2; D perhaps matches TRBD1 (5 bases). Per the germline V gene, CDR1 is SEHNR and CDR2 is FQNEAQ (reference sequence). The CDR3 runs to 16 residues. V lost 4 bases and J 1 base, leaving 16 bases between the germline ends. The CDR3 here is CASSSLGGGNNYGYTF. CDR3 sequence (DNA): TGTGCCAGCAGCTCCCTTGGGGGGGGGAATAACTATGGCTACACCTTC. The full variable domain, rest sourced from reference TRBV7-9 and TRBJ1-2, is DTGVSQNPRHKITKRGQNVTFRCDPISEHNRLYWYRQTLGQGPEFLTYFQNEAQLEKSRLLSDRFSAERPKGSFSTLEIQRTEQGDSAMYLCASSSLGGGNNYGYTFGSGTRLTVV.

The genes are TRBV5-1 and TRBJ1-2; no clear D gene. This CDR3 is 14 amino acids long. Trimming stripped 0 bases from V and 2 bases from J, with 8 bases between. Germline V CDR1 and CDR2: SGHRS, YFSETQ. The chain's CDR3 is CASSLGRRNYGYTF. The CDR3 DNA reads TGCGCCAGCAGCTTGGGGCGAAGAAACTATGGCTACACCTTC.

This clone was seen more than once but under ten times. The rearrangement links TRBV30 to TRBJ1-3; 7 bases are a match to TRBD1. Germline-derived CDR1 and CDR2 are GTSNPN and SVGIG (reference sequence). The CDR3 runs to 14 residues. V shed 4 bases and J 0 bases; nucleotides not matched to a gene: 3. CDR3 bases: TGTGCCTGGATGACAGGGATCTCTGGAAACACCATATATTTT. Amino acids: CAWMTGISGNTIYF.

The rearrangement joins TRBV2 to TRBJ1-3, with D unresolved. This CDR3 is 13 amino acids long. CDR1 and CDR2 from the germline V gene are SNHLY and FYNNEI. V lost 8 bases and J 0 bases, leaving 8 bases between the germline ends. The CDR3 loop is CASQRSSGNTIYF. The CDR3 DNA follows: TGTGCCAGCCAAAGGTCCTCTGGAAACACCATATATTTT.

J is TRBJ2-3 and V is TRBV28; D ambiguous. Trimming cost V 6 bases and J 0 bases, with 16 bases left between them. The CDR3 has 16 residues. Germline values: CDR1 MDHEN, CDR2 SYDVKM. CDR3 nucleotide sequence: TGTGCCAGCAGCCCCTTAAGGGCGATGAGCACAGATACGCAGTATTTT. It specifies CASSPLRAMSTDTQYF.